Detailed here is one T cell receptor beta chain. Antigen: not known. The data are from a study of cytomegalovirus exposure and HLA in healthy donors. Study results and caveats: The study flagged fewer than 200 TCR beta chains as cytomegalovirus-associated. A missense variant in DCLRE1C was later tied to TCR beta V- and J-gene trimming.

Primers for the PCR totalled 60 Vbeta and 13 Jbeta. In the authors' methods: Unique TCR beta chains totaled about 78 million in a later count, with roughly 10 million of them shared. Method: immunoSEQ multiplex PCR; TCRdb's copy keeps in-frame clones and lacks some. Clone size and V and J calls were adopted from that table, with D and trimming inferred from the DNA. The data show about 120,000 clones, with 60% to 85% seen just once and 0.95% to 1.5% held by the top ten. Germline values: CDR1 MNHNS, CDR2 SASEGT. There are 14 residues in the CDR3. Trimming shortened V by 5 bases and J by 8 bases, and 18 bases separated the two germline ends.

This chain uses TRBV6-1 with TRBJ1-2; D may be TRBD1 (6 bases). The receptor was isolated from a female donor in good health and CMV-seronegative. Sequenced sample: PBMCs. The CDR3 sequence is CASSHRQAGGGYTF. CDR3 nucleotide sequence: TGTGCCAGCAGTCACCGACAGGCAGGAGGCGGCTACACCTTC.